This TCR beta chain was found in a study of a mutant IDH1 vaccine in newly diagnosed glioma (dated by TCRdb to 2020 to 2022). Study-level background: Of the roughly 31 treated patients, roughly 62% were male and approximately 38% were female, and the mean age was roughly 40 years. For exploratory analyses, longitudinal TCRB deep sequencing was carried out in roughly 23 treated patients wherever samples were available. Peripheral blood was drawn at six visits: V03 (baseline), V05, V07, V10, V12 and V13. Before enrollment, most patients had been given radiochemotherapy with temozolomide as standard therapy, while the rest had received either radiotherapy alone or temozolomide alone.

Libraries were built with the immunoSEQ multiplex PCR assay. Following the manufacturer's protocol, the hsTCRB Kit was used to amplify rearranged TCR beta chain sequences. An Illumina MiSeq was used to sequence the TCRB libraries. In the paper's pipeline: The kit vendor's proprietary platform handled demultiplexing, trimming and gene mapping. Entries here come from immuneACCESS through TCRdb and include only in-frame sequences with V and J called. Some clones fail to appear in such tables; in the studies checked, an unresolved V gene covers under half of the shortfall, and the cause of the remainder is unknown. Clone size and V and J calls were adopted from that table, with D and trimming inferred from the DNA. In all, the sample holds some 67,000 clones, and around 83% of those were seen once. The top ten clones comprise 4% to 5.5% of the sample. What this sample's time point label stands for: baseline, week 1 (first vaccination visit). The sample's treatment or condition label, decoded: pre-vaccination baseline after standard-of-care therapy. Donors had newly diagnosed WHO grade 3 or 4 IDH1-mutant astrocytomas with loss of nuclear ATRX. The samples were drawn from NOA16, a multicentre, single-arm, open-label phase I trial in Germany that tested a mutant IDH1 peptide vaccine in humans for the first time. For immunogenicity testing, the blood drawn at visit V03 was used as the baseline sample. Genomic DNA for TCRB sequencing was isolated from EDTA blood with the DNeasy Blood and Tissue Kit.

Comments on this clone: Its specific antigen is unknown. No much larger clone is present one base from it, and per-base qualities are unavailable.

Trimming takes 2 bases from V and 1 base from J, and the germline ends sit 10 bases apart. The CDR3 contains 15 residues, cysteine and phenylalanine counted. Only the CDR3 portion is preserved as DNA: 45 bases, with reading frame beginning at the first base. As encoded in the germline V gene (reference sequence), CDR1 is SEHNR while CDR2 is FQNEAQ. General conclusions and limits of the study: Vaccine-induced immune responses across multiple MHC alleles were detected in around 92% of patients. Selection of PBMC samples for TCRB deep sequencing was based on availability. According to the authors, sample limitations meant that analyses of patient blood samples could not be reproduced. Pseudoprogression appeared unrelated to alterations in the top peripheral T cell clonotypes detected by TCRB sequencing.

The TCR was taken from a young woman with glioma. Some clones in this sample may be carry-over from other donors' samples. The sequence is built from TRBV7-9 and TRBJ2-3, with the D gene call left open. Sequencing used peripheral blood mononuclear cells (PBMCs), obtained from a glioma patient treated with radiotherapy, temozolomide or both. The CDR3 here reads CASSLFSSRTDTQYF. The nucleotides are TGTGCCAGCAGCTTATTTAGTTCTCGCACAGATACGCAGTATTTT.